This T cell receptor beta chain was retrieved from a study of T cells in Graves' hyperthyroidism and ophthalmopathy. Researchers defined stable Graves' hyperthyroidism as no ophthalmopathy progression within 18 months. Hyperthyroidism in the patients, aged 18 to 65, was newly diagnosed and under 2 months in duration. Exclusion of patients followed from uncontrolled infection, other autoimmune disease, pregnancy or lactation. Overall study findings and caveats: Blood also carried most thyroid clonotypes expanded above 0.001.

There were TCR beta CDR3 regions amplified from RNA transcripts. The HTBI primer set drove a first-round RT-PCR of the TCR CDR3. TCRdb independently ran MiXCR on the multiplex PCR reads; one entry per CDR3 protein. The sample holds hundreds of thousands of distinct CDR3 sequences, approximately 15% seen once. At least ten counts were recorded for this clonotype. What it binds is not known. This CDR3 has 16 residues. The V gene lost 0 bases and the J gene lost 0 bases, with 13 bases spanning the gap. Germline lookup yields CDR1 SGHRS and CDR2 YFSETQ. The sequence was collected from a woman aged 18-29 years with Graves' hyperthyroidism. The sequenced sample consisted of blood. The chain couples TRBV5-1 to TRBJ2-7, with a possible D match to TRBD2 (6 bases). CDR3 sequence: CASSLGGGTGSYEQYF. In DNA form, the CDR3 reads TGCGCCAGCAGCTTGGGAGGAGGGACTGGCTCCTACGAGCAGTACTTC.